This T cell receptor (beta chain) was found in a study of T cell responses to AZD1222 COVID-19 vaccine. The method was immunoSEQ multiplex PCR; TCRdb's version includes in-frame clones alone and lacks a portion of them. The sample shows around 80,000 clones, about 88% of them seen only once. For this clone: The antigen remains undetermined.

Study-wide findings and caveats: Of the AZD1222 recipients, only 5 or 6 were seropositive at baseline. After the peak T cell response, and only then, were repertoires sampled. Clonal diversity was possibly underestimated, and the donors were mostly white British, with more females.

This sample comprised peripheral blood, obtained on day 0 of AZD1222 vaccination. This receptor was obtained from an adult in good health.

As DNA, the CDR3 is TGTGCCAGCAGTGCTCCGGGAACCCGACTGTTTTTT. Residues: CASSAPGTRLFF. This chain links TRBV28 with TRBJ1-4; D gene unclear. Trimming pared 5 bases from V and 13 bases from J, leaving 14 bases between. The germline V gene has CDR1 MDHEN and CDR2 SYDVKM. This CDR3 has 12 amino acids. The variable domain in full, completed from reference TRBV28 and TRBJ1-4, reads DVKVTQSSRYLVKRTGEKVFLECVQDMDHENMFWYRQDPGLGLRLIYFSYDVKMKEKGDIPEGYSVSREKKERFSLILESASTNQTSMYLCASSAPGTRLFFGSGTQLSVL.